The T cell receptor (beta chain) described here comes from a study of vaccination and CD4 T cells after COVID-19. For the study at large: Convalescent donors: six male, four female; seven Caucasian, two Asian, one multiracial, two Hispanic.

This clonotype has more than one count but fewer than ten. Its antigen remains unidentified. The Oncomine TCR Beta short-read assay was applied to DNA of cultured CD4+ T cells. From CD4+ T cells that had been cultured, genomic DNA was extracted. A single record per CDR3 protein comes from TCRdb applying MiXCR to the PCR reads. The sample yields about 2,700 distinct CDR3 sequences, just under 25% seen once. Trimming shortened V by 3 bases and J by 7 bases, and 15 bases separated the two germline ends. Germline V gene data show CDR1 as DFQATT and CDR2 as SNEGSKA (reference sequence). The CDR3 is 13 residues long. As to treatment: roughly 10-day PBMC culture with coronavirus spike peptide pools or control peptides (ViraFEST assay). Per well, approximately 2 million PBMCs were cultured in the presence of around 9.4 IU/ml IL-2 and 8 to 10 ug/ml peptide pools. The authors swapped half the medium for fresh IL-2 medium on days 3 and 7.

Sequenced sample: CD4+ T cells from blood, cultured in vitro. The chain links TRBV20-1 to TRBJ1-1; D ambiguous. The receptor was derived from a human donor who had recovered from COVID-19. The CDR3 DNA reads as TGCAGTGCTAGGACCCCGAATAGAAATGAAGCTTTCTTT. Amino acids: CSARTPNRNEAFF.